Listed below are T cell receptor beta chains from one sample, sequenced in a study of cytomegalovirus exposure and HLA in healthy donors. Assay: immunoSEQ multiplex PCR; the TCRdb copy retains only in-frame clones and omits some. This sample yields some 140,000 clones, of which 73% are seen a single time; over 1% belongs to the top ten. Sequencing was done on a sample of PBMCs. The receptor set was obtained from a woman aged 40 to 55 in good health and CMV-seronegative. CDR3s include the opening cysteine and the closing phenylalanine or tryptophan. The D gene is left open where the match is weak. A row's size may be missing; if present it is once, few, many or a size class.

clone_size | d_call | j_call | v_call | cdr3_aa | cdr3_nt
NA | TRBD2 | TRBJ2-1 | TRBV14 | CASSQGGGHEQFF | TGTGCCAGCAGCCAAGGGGGGGGTCATGAGCAGTTCTTC
NA | TRBD1 | TRBJ2-1 | TRBV19 | CASSTTYRGARFF | TGTGCCAGTAGTACTACCTACAGGGGAGCGCGGTTCTTC
NA | TRBD1 | TRBJ1-2 | TRBV7-3 | CASGTSGGSDGYTF | TGTGCCAGCGGCACCTCAGGGGGCAGCGATGGCTACACCTTC
NA | NA | TRBJ1-1 | TRBV7-9 | CASSLAGVAATEAFF | TGTGCCAGCAGCTTAGCGGGGGTAGCGGCCACTGAAGCTTTCTTT
few | NA | TRBJ1-1 | TRBV9 | CASSVEGDTEAFF | TGTGCCAGCAGCGTAGAAGGGGACACTGAAGCTTTCTTT
NA | NA | TRBJ2-1 | TRBV27 | CASSFGQGGYNEQFF | TGTGCCAGCAGTTTTGGCCAGGGTGGCTACAATGAGCAGTTCTTC
NA | NA | TRBJ1-5 | TRBV7-2 | CASSVNNQPQHF | TGTGCCAGCAGCGTAAACAATCAGCCCCAGCATTTT
NA | TRBD1 | TRBJ1-4 | TRBV23-1 | CASATGGGFGTNEKLFF | TGCGCCAGCGCGACAGGGGGCGGGTTCGGGACTAATGAAAAACTGTTTTTT
NA | NA | TRBJ2-5 | TRBV5-1 | CASSSLQGQETQYF | TGCGCCAGCAGCTCACTACAAGGTCAAGAGACCCAGTACTTC
NA | TRBD2 | TRBJ2-1 | TRBV4-1 | CASSQGLAGVNEQFF | TGCGCCAGCAGCCAAGGACTAGCGGGGGTGAATGAGCAGTTCTTC
few | NA | TRBJ1-2 | TRBV5-6 | CASSLSGLAGVGYGYTF | TGTGCCAGCAGCTTGAGCGGTCTGGCAGGGGTGGGCTATGGCTACACCTTC
NA | NA | TRBJ2-1 | TRBV6-5 | CASSYSRDYNEQFF | TGTGCCAGCAGTTACTCGAGGGATTACAATGAGCAGTTCTTC
NA | TRBD1 | TRBJ1-1 | TRBV27 | CASSLGIHRGWDEAFF | TGTGCCAGCAGTTTAGGGATTCACAGGGGATGGGATGAAGCTTTCTTT
few | TRBD1 | TRBJ1-1 | TRBV2 | CASSVTGTVAFF | TGTGCCAGCAGTGTTACCGGGACAGTGGCTTTCTTT
once | NA | TRBJ2-2 | TRBV7-8 | CASSQTHRSNTGELFF | TGTGCCAGCAGCCAGACCCACAGGTCGAACACCGGGGAGCTGTTTTTT
once | NA | TRBJ2-1 | TRBV2 | CASHTVVDYNEQFF | TGTGCCAGCCATACAGTAGTAGACTACAATGAGCAGTTCTTC
NA | TRBD2 | TRBJ2-2 | TRBV4-2 | CASSLLAGGGTGELFF | TGTGCCAGCAGCCTACTAGCGGGGGGTGGCACCGGGGAGCTGTTTTTT
NA | TRBD1 | TRBJ1-2 | TRBV5-8 | CASSLFLGTGGPKGYGYTF | TGTGCCAGCAGCTTGTTTTTGGGGACAGGGGGCCCAAAGGGCTATGGCTACACCTTC
NA | NA | TRBJ2-3 | TRBV7-6 | CASSSTGGHGLAFRDTQYF | TGTGCCAGCAGCTCGACGGGGGGCCACGGTTTAGCGTTCAGGGATACGCAGTATTTT
once | NA | TRBJ2-3 | TRBV23-1 | CASSQSKQGDTQYF | TGCGCCAGCAGTCAATCAAAGCAGGGAGATACGCAGTATTTT
once | NA | TRBJ1-6 | TRBV4-1 | CASSQTTGSDNSPLHF | TGCGCCAGCAGCCAAACTACAGGGTCGGATAATTCACCCCTCCACTTT
NA | NA | TRBJ2-3 | TRBV5-1 | CASSLTGSTDTQYF | TGCGCCAGCAGCTTGACAGGGTCAACAGATACGCAGTATTTT
few | NA | TRBJ1-2 | TRBV7-2 | CASSSGSGRGNYGYTF | TGTGCCAGCAGCTCTGGGTCGGGCAGGGGAAACTATGGCTACACCTTC
NA | TRBD1 | TRBJ1-2 | TRBV10-3 | CAISLDRGLTGYTF | TGTGCCATCAGTTTGGACAGGGGGCTTACCGGCTACACCTTC
NA | NA | TRBJ1-2 | TRBV4-3 | CASSQAAGGRENGYTF | TGCGCCAGCAGCCAAGCCGCCGGAGGGAGGGAGAATGGCTACACCTTC
NA | TRBD1 | TRBJ1-2 | TRBV7-9 | CASSLVAGQGYGYTF | TGTGCCAGCAGCTTAGTAGCGGGACAGGGTTATGGCTACACCTTC
NA | TRBD1 | TRBJ2-2 | TRBV29-1 | CSLGQGWSGELFF | TGCAGCTTAGGACAGGGGTGGTCCGGGGAGCTGTTTTTT
NA | NA | TRBJ1-2 | TRBV6-5 | CAVGGEQGLAYGYTF | TGTGCCGTGGGGGGGGAACAGGGACTTGCTTATGGCTACACCTTC
NA | NA | TRBJ1-2 | TRBV7-6 | CASSLGDTGSRGYTF | TGTGCCAGCAGCTTAGGGGACACCGGCTCCCGGGGCTACACCTTC
NA | NA | TRBJ1-1 | TRBV15 | CATSRKRGTEAFF | TGTGCCACCAGCAGGAAACGAGGTACTGAAGCTTTCTTT
NA | TRBD2 | TRBJ2-3 | TRBV10-3 | CAISEAGGPTDTQYF | TGTGCCATCAGCGAAGCGGGGGGCCCGACAGATACGCAGTATTTT
NA | NA | TRBJ1-1 | TRBV4-1 | CASSQALDTRIGGAFF | TGCGCCAGCAGCCAAGCCCTGGACACCCGAATAGGGGGAGCTTTCTTT
NA | TRBD1 | TRBJ1-2 | TRBV2 | CASARDRVASGYTF | TGTGCCAGCGCCCGGGACAGGGTTGCGTCTGGCTACACCTTC
NA | NA | TRBJ2-4 | TRBV4-2 | CASSQGGPMSPKNIQYF | TGTGCCAGCAGCCAAGGAGGCCCAATGTCCCCCAAAAACATTCAGTACTTC
NA | NA | TRBJ1-2 | TRBV6-6 | CASSIQENYGYTF | TGTGCCAGCAGTATACAGGAAAACTATGGCTACACCTTC
NA | NA | TRBJ2-2 | TRBV6-1 | CASSATSQATGELFF | TGTGCCAGCAGTGCAACATCTCAGGCCACCGGGGAGCTGTTTTTT
NA | NA | TRBJ1-2 | TRBV7-2 | CASSSGLHYGYTF | TGTGCCAGCAGCTCAGGACTGCACTATGGCTACACCTTC
NA | NA | TRBJ1-6 | TRBV18 | CASSPGGKDSPLHF | TGTGCCAGCTCACCGGGCGGGAAAGACTCACCCCTCCACTTT
NA | TRBD1 | TRBJ2-5 | TRBV7-6 | CASSFAPQGAVETQYF | TGTGCCAGCAGCTTTGCTCCACAGGGGGCCGTGGAGACCCAGTACTTC
NA | NA | TRBJ1-2 | TRBV7-2 | CASSFKDSPGYTF | TGTGCCAGCAGTTTCAAGGACAGCCCCGGCTACACCTTC
NA | NA | TRBJ1-4 | TRBV5-1 | CASSSQTGTNEKLFF | TGCGCCAGCAGCTCACAAACGGGAACTAATGAAAAACTGTTTTTT
NA | TRBD1 | TRBJ1-2 | TRBV6-5 | CASSYQGGSDGYTF | TGTGCCAGCAGTTACCAGGGGGGTTCGGATGGCTACACCTTC
NA | TRBD2 | TRBJ2-1 | TRBV5-1 | CASSKGLAGGHEQFF | TGCGCCAGCAGCAAGGGACTAGCGGGGGGGCATGAGCAGTTCTTC
NA | TRBD1 | TRBJ1-2 | TRBV5-6 | CASSSDRGNIGYTF | TGTGCCAGCAGCTCAGACAGGGGCAATATTGGCTACACCTTC
NA | NA | TRBJ1-2 | TRBV28 | CASSPGFTYGYTF | TGTGCCAGCAGCCCAGGGTTCACCTATGGCTACACCTTC
NA | TRBD1 | TRBJ1-1 | TRBV2 | CASRTGWTEAFF | TGTGCCAGCCGGACAGGGTGGACTGAAGCTTTCTTT
few | NA | TRBJ1-1 | TRBV25-1 | CASSELGSRGRAEAFF | TGTGCCAGCAGTGAACTAGGTTCTAGAGGGCGCGCTGAAGCTTTCTTT
NA | TRBD2 | TRBJ2-3 | TRBV29-1 | CSVVLAGGTRGLLGTDTQYF | TGCAGCGTTGTTCTCGCGGGGGGGACTAGGGGACTCCTTGGCACAGATACGCAGTATTTT
few | NA | TRBJ1-1 | TRBV7-8 | CASSLGSEAFF | TGTGCCAGCAGCCTCGGGTCTGAAGCTTTCTTT
NA | NA | TRBJ2-5 | TRBV7-2 | CASIIRVGGETQYF | TGTGCCAGCATCATCCGGGTCGGGGGAGAGACCCAGTACTTC